Following are 8 T cell receptor beta chains from one sample sequenced in a study of cytomegalovirus exposure and HLA in healthy donors (dated by TCRdb to about 2017). Libraries were built with the immunoSEQ multiplex PCR assay. This is the immuneACCESS table as TCRdb keeps it, with only in-frame sequences that have V and J called. A part of the clones is gone; compared with another copy, unresolved V genes explain less than half, and the rest is unexplained. A total of about 160,000 clones appear in this sample, over 85% of them only once. The top ten clones comprise 10% to 13% of the sample. Specimen: PBMCs. The receptors here all came from a woman between 18 and 29 years old in good health and CMV-seropositive.

V is TRBV7-9 and J is TRBJ1-1; tentative D call: TRBD1 (6 bases). Germline CDR1 reads SEHNR; CDR2 reads FQNEAQ (reference sequence). CDR3 length: 13 amino acids. V gave up 8 bases and J gave up 4 bases, with 14 bases separating them. CDR3 loop: CASSLGGPTEAFF. CDR3 sequence (DNA): TGTGCCAGCTCCCTGGGGGGGCCCACTGAAGCTTTCTTT.

This chain connects TRBV5-6 to TRBJ2-3; 7 bases map to TRBD1. Trimming cost V 0 bases and J 2 bases; bases outside gene matches: 3. The CDR3 extends over 15 amino acids. Germline V lookup: CDR1 SGHDT, CDR2 YYEEEE. The CDR3 sequence is CASSLGQGITDTQYF. For the CDR3, the DNA is TGTGCCAGCAGCTTGGGACAGGGTATCACAGATACGCAGTATTTT.

The chain is built from TRBV2 and TRBJ1-5; TRBD1 agrees at 7 bases. Germline CDR1 SNHLY, CDR2 FYNNEI. Trimming cost V 3 bases and J 5 bases; bases outside gene matches: 1. The CDR3 runs to 13 residues. The CDR3 sequence: CASSEQGDQPQHF. CDR3 DNA: TGTGCCAGCAGTGAGCAGGGGGATCAGCCCCAGCATTTT.

The J gene is TRBJ2-7, the V gene TRBV10-1, with a tentative D call TRBD1 (6 bases). The germline V gene encodes CDR1 WNHNN and CDR2 SYGVQD (reference sequence). Between the trimmed V and J ends, which lost 6 bases and 3 bases, there was a span of 18 bases. CDR3 length: 15 amino acids. This chain's CDR3 is CASSAVTGLGYEQYF. CDR3 in DNA: TGCGCCAGCAGCGCCGTCACAGGGTTAGGCTACGAGCAGTACTTC.

This chain connects TRBV5-1 to TRBJ2-1; 7 nucleotides align to TRBD1. V dropped 5 bases and J dropped 5; count of bases not matched to a gene: 7. The CDR3 length is 14 residues. Germline V gene lookup returns CDR1 SGHRS and CDR2 YFSETQ. This CDR3 is CASSRQGRDNEQFF. In nucleotides, the CDR3 is TGCGCCAGCAGTCGACAGGGACGCGACAATGAGCAGTTCTTC.

The rearrangement joins TRBV5-1 to TRBJ2-3; TRBD2 aligns across 7 bases. The germline CDR1 and CDR2 sequences are SGHRS and YFSETQ. V shed 1 base, J shed 3 bases, and the junction held 2 bases outside the gene matches. The CDR3 is made up of 14 amino acids. In DNA, the CDR3 is TGCGCCAGCAGCTTGACAGCGGGGACAGATACGCAGTATTTT. Its protein is CASSLTAGTDTQYF. The whole variable domain, filled in from reference TRBV5-1 and TRBJ2-3, reads KAGVTQTPRYLIKTRGQQVTLSCSPISGHRSVSWYQQTPGQGLQFLFEYFSETQRNKGNFPGRFSGRQFSNSRSEMNVSTLELGDSALYLCASSLTAGTDTQYFGPGTRLTVL.

The rearrangement joins TRBV27 to TRBJ2-1, with TRBD2 matching 7 bases. The J segment lost 5 bases and the V segment lost 5 bases, leaving 18 bases of the junction unmatched. In germline, CDR1 is MNHEY, CDR2 SMNVEV (reference sequence). The CDR3 has 18 residues. CDR3 loop: CASSLARWGRETNNEQFF. Written as DNA, the CDR3 is TGTGCCAGCAGTCTCGCACGGTGGGGGAGGGAAACAAACAATGAGCAGTTCTTC.

This chain uses TRBV6-1 with TRBJ1-3; D ambiguous. This CDR3 region has 13 residues. With 3 bases removed from V and 1 base from J, the gap between germline ends came to 4 bases. The germline CDR1 and CDR2 sequences are MNHNS and SASEGT. CDR3 amino acids: CASSDRSGNTIYF. The CDR3 bases are TGTGCCAGCAGTGACAGATCTGGAAACACCATATATTTT.